The 13 T cell receptor beta chains given below trace back to one sample, sequenced in a study of CD8+CD57+ T cells in acquired aplastic anemia. The study profiled TCR beta VDJ and CDR3 using genomic DNA as template. From the reads, TCRdb called clonotypes with MiXCR, one entry per CDR3 protein. The top ten hold 2.6% of the sample, which has some 120,000 distinct CDR3 sequences, approximately 41% seen once. By flow cytometry, patients selected for sequencing had shown an expansion of CD8+CD57+ cells. The sequenced sample consisted of sorted CD4+, CD8+, or CD8+CD57+ T cells (not recorded which) from PBMCs. Every receptor here comes from a human donor with aplastic anemia.

The CDR3 nucleotides are TGTGCCATCAGTGATCAGGGGAGTTTTCGAGAGACCCAGTACTTC. It translates to CAISDQGSFRETQYF. J is TRBJ2-5 and V is TRBV10-3, with D possibly matching TRBD1 (6 bases). The CDR3 runs to 15 residues. Trimming shortened V by 3 bases and J by 4 bases, and 15 bases separated the two germline ends. Germline V lookup: CDR1 ENHRY, CDR2 SYGVKD.

The chain employs TRBV24-1 and TRBJ1-5, with TRBD1 identical over 10 bases. The trim removed 4 bases at V and 5 bases at J, leaving 4 bases unmatched. The germline gives CDR1 KGHDR, CDR2 SFDVKD. This CDR3 contains 15 residues. CDR3 in amino acids: CATSDSDRGDQPQHF. The CDR3 DNA is TGTGCCACCAGTGACTCGGACAGGGGGGATCAGCCCCAGCATTTT.

There are many counts of this clonotype. The chain carries TRBV5-1 and TRBJ1-6; D is uncertain. V gave up 4 bases and J gave up 0 bases, with 20 bases separating them. From germline, CDR1 is SGHRS and CDR2 YFSETQ. The CDR3 covers 19 residues. The DNA of the CDR3 is TGCGCCAGCAGCATACTCAATCTGGACGTAAGCTCCTATAATTCACCCCTCCACTTT. Amino acid sequence: CASSILNLDVSSYNSPLHF.

This clonotype was seen many times. V is TRBV9 and J is TRBJ2-7; 7 nucleotides agree with TRBD1. The germline V gene encodes CDR1 SGDLS and CDR2 YYNGEE. The CDR3 totals 14 residues. The trim removed 4 bases at V and 2 bases at J, leaving 6 bases unmatched. The CDR3 is CASSPRTGAYEQYF. CDR3 sequence (DNA): TGTGCCAGCAGCCCCCGGACAGGAGCCTACGAGCAGTACTTC.

Many counts were recorded for this clonotype. CDR3 sequence: CASSDRAGVNEQFF. The CDR3, as DNA: TGTGCCAGTTCAGACAGGGCCGGGGTCAATGAGCAGTTCTTC. This sequence joins TRBV19 and TRBJ2-1, with 7 bases aligning to TRBD1. The CDR3 is 14 residues long. CDR1 and CDR2 from the germline V gene are LNHDA and SQIVND (reference sequence). Germline trimming cut 8 bases from V and 6 bases from J; bases unmatched to any gene: 10.

The chain recombines TRBV5-1 with TRBJ1-2; D unresolved. The V gene's germline CDR1 is SGHRS and CDR2 YFSETQ. V lost 2 bases and J 6 bases, leaving 11 bases between the germline ends. The CDR3 is 13 residues long. The CDR3 DNA is TGCGCCAGCAGCTTCCCAGGTACTGATGGCTACACCTTC. Its protein is CASSFPGTDGYTF.

A remark on this clonotype: This may come from a read error, since a much larger clone is one base off. The chain recombines TRBV5-4 with TRBJ2-1; D is undetermined. The CDR3 totals 13 residues. In germline, CDR1 is SGHNT, CDR2 YYREEE (reference sequence). CDR3 residues: CASSMTLVNEQLF. CDR3 coding DNA: TGTGCCAGCAGCATGACTTTGGTAAATGAGCAGCTCTTC.

This rearrangement joins TRBV7-9 to TRBJ2-2; D uncertain. CDR3 length: 12 amino acids. Germline CDR1 is SEHNR and CDR2 is FQNEAQ (reference sequence). Trimming took off 5 bases at V and 6 bases at J, with 7 bases between the two ends. CDR3 protein: CASSPFPGELFF. Written as DNA, the CDR3 is TGTGCCAGCAGCCCCTTCCCCGGGGAGCTGTTTTTT.

The chain carries TRBV19 and TRBJ1-6, with 10 nucleotides matching TRBD1. This CDR3 region has 14 residues. With V trimmed by 5 bases and J by 6 bases, 1 base remained unmatched. Germline values: CDR1 LNHDA, CDR2 SQIVND (reference sequence). The CDR3, as DNA: TGTGCCAGTAGTTGGGACAGGGGTAATTCACCCCTCCACTTT. Its protein product is CASSWDRGNSPLHF.

This clonotype was detected many times. The chain carries TRBV5-6 and TRBJ1-1, with 8 positions matching TRBD1. The ends lost 3 bases at V and 4 bases at J; junction bases unmatched: 2. There are 13 residues in the CDR3. The V gene's germline CDR1 is SGHDT and CDR2 YYEEEE. CDR3 nucleotides: TGTGCCAGCAGCTGGCAGGGGGCCACTGAAGCTTTCTTT. The encoded protein is CASSWQGATEAFF.

In regard to this clonotype: Because it lacks the conserved phenylalanine or tryptophan at the end, this CDR3 is likely a read error. The limits of the CDR3 on the DNA are not certain, so only TCRdb's listed CDR3 is given. The J gene is TRBJ1-6, the V gene TRBV28. CDR1 and CDR2 (germline): MDHEN, SYDVKM. The CDR3 totals 9 residues, both ends included. The CDR3 sequence: CASSLHSHY.

Ten or more counts support this clonotype. The genes are TRBV5-5 and TRBJ2-5; no clear D. Per the germline V gene, CDR1 is SGHKS and CDR2 is YYEKEE (reference sequence). With 4 bases removed from V and 2 bases from J, the gap between germline ends came to 9 bases. The CDR3 contains 13 residues. CDR3 region: CASSPGGQETQYF. CDR3 nucleotide sequence: TGTGCCAGCAGCCCGGGCGGTCAAGAGACCCAGTACTTC.

This clonotype was seen ten or more times. DNA for the CDR3: TGCGCCAGCAGCTTTGGGGGGAACAATGAGCAGTTCTTC. Its protein is CASSFGGNNEQFF. The chain is built from TRBV5-1 and TRBJ2-1; D is perhaps TRBD2 (6 bases). This CDR3 contains 13 residues. CDR1 SGHRS and CDR2 YFSETQ come from the germline V gene. Trimming cost V 2 bases and J 5 bases, with 8 bases left between them.